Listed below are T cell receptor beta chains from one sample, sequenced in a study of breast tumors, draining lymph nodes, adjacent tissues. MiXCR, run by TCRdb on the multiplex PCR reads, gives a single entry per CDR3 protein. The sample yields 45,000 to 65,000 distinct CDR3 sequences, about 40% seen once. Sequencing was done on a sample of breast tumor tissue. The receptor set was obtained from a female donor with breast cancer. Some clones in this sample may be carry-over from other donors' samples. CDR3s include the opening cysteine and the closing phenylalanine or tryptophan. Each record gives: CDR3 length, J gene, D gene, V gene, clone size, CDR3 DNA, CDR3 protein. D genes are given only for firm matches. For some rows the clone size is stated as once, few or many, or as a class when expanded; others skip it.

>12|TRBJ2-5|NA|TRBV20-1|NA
TGCGGTGTGATTACAGAGCAAGAGACCCAGTACTTC
CGVITEQETQYF
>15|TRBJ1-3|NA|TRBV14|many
TGTGCCAGCAGCCGAGGACATTTCTCTGGAAACACCATATATTTT
CASSRGHFSGNTIYF
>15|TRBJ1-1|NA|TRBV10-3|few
TGTGCCATCAGCCCGATAGGGGACATGAACACTGAAGCTTTCTTT
CAISPIGDMNTEAFF
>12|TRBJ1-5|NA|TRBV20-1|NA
TGCAGTGCCACCACTCAGGGTCAGCCCCAGCATTTT
CSATTQGQPQHF
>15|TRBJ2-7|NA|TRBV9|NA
TGTGCCAACCTGTCGTCGCATGAGCAGTTCAACGAGCAGTACTTC
CANLSSHEQFNEQYF
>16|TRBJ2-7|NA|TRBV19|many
TGTGCCAGTAGTATAGATTTGCGAGAGCCAACCTACGAGCAGTACTTC
CASSIDLREPTYEQYF
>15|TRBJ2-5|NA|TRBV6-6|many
TGTGCCAGCAGAACTGGAGAGGGCGTTGGCGAGACCCAGTACTTC
CASRTGEGVGETQYF
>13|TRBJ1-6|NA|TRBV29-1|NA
TGCAGCGTTGGGGCCGGCCCGAATTCACCCCTCCACTTT
CSVGAGPNSPLHF
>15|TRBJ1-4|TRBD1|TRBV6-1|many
TGTGCCAGCAGCCCAGAAGACAGGGTGTTTGAAAAACTGTTTTTT
CASSPEDRVFEKLFF
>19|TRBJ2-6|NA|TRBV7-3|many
TGTGCCAGCAGCCCCCGATGGGTAAGGTCAAGCTCTGGGGCCAACGTCCTGACTTTC
CASSPRWVRSSSGANVLTF
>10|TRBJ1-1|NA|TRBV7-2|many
TGTGCCAGCAGCCCCCTTTCTGCTTTCTTT
CASSPLSAFF
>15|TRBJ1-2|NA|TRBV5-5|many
TGTGCCAGCAGCCTGGACGGGGAGGCTCTCTATGGCTACACCTTC
CASSLDGEALYGYTF
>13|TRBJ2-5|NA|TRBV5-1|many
TGCGCCAGCAGTCTGGTGGGGGGCGGGCCCCAGTACTTC
CASSLVGGGPQYF
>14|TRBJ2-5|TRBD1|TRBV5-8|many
TGTGCCAGCAGCAGGGACAGGGGGCAAGAGACCCAGTACTTC
CASSRDRGQETQYF
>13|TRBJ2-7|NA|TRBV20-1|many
TGCAGTCCTGTGGCGTTATCTACCTACGAGCAGTACTTC
CSPVALSTYEQYF
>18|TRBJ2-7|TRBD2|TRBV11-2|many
TGTGCCAGCAGCTTAGGTGCTAGCGGGAGTGCAATCCCCACCGCGCAGTACTTC
CASSLGASGSAIPTAQYF
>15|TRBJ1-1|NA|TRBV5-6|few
TGTGCCAGCAGCTTGTATACAGGCCTTAACACTGAAGCTTTCTTT
CASSLYTGLNTEAFF
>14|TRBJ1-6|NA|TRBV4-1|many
TGCGCCAGCAGCCAAGATTTTGTGAATTCACCCCTCCACTTT
CASSQDFVNSPLHF
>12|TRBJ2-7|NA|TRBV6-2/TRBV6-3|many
TGTGCCAGCAGCTCCGGGACCTACGAGCAGTACTTC
CASSSGTYEQYF